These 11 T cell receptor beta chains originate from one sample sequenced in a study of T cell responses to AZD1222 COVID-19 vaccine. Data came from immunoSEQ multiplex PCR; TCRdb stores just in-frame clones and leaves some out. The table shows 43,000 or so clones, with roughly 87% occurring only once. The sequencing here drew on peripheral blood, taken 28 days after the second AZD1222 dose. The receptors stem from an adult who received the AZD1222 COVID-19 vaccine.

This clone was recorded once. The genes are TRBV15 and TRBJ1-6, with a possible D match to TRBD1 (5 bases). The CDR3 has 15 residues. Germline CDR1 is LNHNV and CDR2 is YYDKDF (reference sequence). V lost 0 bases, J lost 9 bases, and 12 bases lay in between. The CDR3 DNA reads TGTGCCACCAGCAGAGATCGGGGGATTGGTTCACCCCTCCACTTT. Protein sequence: CATSRDRGIGSPLHF. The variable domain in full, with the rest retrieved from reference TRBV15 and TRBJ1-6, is DAMVIQNPRYQVTQFGKPVTLSCSQTLNHNVMYWYQQKSSQAPKLLFHYYDKDFNNEADTPDNFQSRRPNTSFCFLDIRSPGLGDTAMYLCATSRDRGIGSPLHFGNGTRLTVT.

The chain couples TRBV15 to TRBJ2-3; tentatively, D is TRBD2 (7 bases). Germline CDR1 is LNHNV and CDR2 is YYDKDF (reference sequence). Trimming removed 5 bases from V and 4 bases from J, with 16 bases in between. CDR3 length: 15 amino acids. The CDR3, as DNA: TGTGCCACCAGCCGCCGGGGGGCCATGTCAGATACGCAGTATTTT. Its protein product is CATSRRGAMSDTQYF.

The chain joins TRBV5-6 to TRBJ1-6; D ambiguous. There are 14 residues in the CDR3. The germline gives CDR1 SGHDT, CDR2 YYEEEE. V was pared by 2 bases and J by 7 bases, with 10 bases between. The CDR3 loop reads CASSFPGSNSPLHF. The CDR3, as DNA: TGTGCCAGCAGCTTTCCCGGGAGCAATTCACCCCTCCACTTT.

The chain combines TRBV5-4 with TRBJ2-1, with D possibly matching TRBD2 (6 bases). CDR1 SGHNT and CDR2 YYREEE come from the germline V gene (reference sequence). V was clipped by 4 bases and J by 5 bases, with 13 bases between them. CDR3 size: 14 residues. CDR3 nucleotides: TGTGCCAGCAGCCCCCGGGACTTCCACAATGAGCAGTTCTTC. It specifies CASSPRDFHNEQFF. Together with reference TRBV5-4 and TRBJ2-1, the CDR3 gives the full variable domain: ETGVTQSPTHLIKTRGQQVTLRCSSQSGHNTVSWYQQALGQGPQFIFQYYREEENGRGNFPPRFSGLQFPNYSSELNVNALELDDSALYLCASSPRDFHNEQFFGPGTRLTVL.

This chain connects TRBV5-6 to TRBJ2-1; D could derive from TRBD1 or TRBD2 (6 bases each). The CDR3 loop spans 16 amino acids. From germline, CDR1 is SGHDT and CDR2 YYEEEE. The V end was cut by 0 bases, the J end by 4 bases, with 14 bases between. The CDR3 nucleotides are TGTGCCAGCAGCTTGGAGGCAGGGGACTTTTACAATGAGCAGTTCTTC. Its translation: CASSLEAGDFYNEQFF.

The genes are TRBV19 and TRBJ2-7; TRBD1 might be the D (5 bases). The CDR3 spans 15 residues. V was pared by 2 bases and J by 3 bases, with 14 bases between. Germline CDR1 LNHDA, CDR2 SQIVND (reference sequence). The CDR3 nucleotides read TGTGCCAGTAGTATAAGGCGGACATTTGGCTACGAGCAGTACTTC. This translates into CASSIRRTFGYEQYF. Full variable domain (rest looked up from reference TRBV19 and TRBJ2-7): DGGITQSPKYLFRKEGQNVTLSCEQNLNHDAMYWYRQDPGQGLRLIYYSQIVNDFQKGDIAEGYSVSREKKESFPLTVTSAQKNPTAFYLCASSIRRTFGYEQYFGPGTRLTVT.

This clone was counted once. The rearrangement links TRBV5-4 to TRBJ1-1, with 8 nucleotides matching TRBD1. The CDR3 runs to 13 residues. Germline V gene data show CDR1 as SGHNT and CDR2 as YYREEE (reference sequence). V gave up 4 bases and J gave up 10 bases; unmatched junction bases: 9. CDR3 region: CASSVGQGKGAFF. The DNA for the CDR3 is TGTGCCAGCAGCGTTGGACAGGGCAAAGGAGCTTTCTTT.

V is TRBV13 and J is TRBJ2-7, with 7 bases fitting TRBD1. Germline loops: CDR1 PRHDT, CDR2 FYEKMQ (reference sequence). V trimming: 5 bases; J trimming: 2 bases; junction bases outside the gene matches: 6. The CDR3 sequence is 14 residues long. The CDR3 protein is CASSRGTAAYEQYF. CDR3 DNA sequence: TGTGCCAGCAGCAGAGGGACAGCGGCCTACGAGCAGTACTTC.

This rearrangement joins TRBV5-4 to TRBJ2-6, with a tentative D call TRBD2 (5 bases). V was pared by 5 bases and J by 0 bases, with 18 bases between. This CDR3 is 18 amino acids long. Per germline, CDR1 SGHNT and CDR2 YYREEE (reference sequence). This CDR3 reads CASRREGNPLSGANVLTF. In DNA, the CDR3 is TGTGCCAGCAGGAGAGAGGGAAACCCGCTCTCTGGGGCCAACGTCCTGACTTTC.

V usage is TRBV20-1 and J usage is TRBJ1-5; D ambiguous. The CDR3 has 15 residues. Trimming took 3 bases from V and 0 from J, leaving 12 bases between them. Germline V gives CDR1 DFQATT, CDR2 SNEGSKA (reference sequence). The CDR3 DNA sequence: TGCAGTGCTAGTAGACCGGAAGGTAGCAATCAGCCCCAGCATTTT. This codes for CSASRPEGSNQPQHF.

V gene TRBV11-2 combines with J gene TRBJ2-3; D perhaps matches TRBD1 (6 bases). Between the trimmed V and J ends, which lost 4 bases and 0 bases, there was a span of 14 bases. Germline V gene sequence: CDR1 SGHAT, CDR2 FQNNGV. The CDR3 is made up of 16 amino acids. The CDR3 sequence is CASSSPTGLSTDTQYF. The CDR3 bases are TGTGCCAGCAGCTCGCCGACAGGACTTAGCACAGATACGCAGTATTTT.